This T cell receptor beta chain was obtained from a study of shared clonotypes between healthy human individuals. For the study at large: CD8 memory received one plate per donor, CD8 naive two, CD4 memory three and CD4 naive three. Study-level findings and limits: About 4.5% of naive CD4 clonotypes were common to a handful of donors.

The test was conducted at deep level. Sequenced by immunoSEQ multiplex PCR; TCRdb stores in-frame clones only, minus some. The sample yields tens of thousands of clones, roughly three fifths seen once. In regard to this clone: What it binds is not known.

This clonotype was obtained from a man under 40 in good health. The source material was memory CD8+ T cells sorted from blood. Documented subset: CD45RO+ cells pooled with CCR7-negative TemRA cells.

The CDR3 bases are TGTGCCAGCAGCGTAGTATCAGAGAACACTGAAGCTTTCTTT. Amino acid sequence: CASSVVSENTEAFF. J is TRBJ1-1 and V is TRBV9; D gene uncertain. This CDR3 has 14 amino acids. V was shortened by 0 bases and J by 1 base, with 7 bases between the two germline ends. Germline lookup yields CDR1 SGDLS and CDR2 YYNGEE.